The 9 T cell receptor beta chains below were found in one sample sequenced in a study of T-cell reconstitution after alpha-beta-depleted transplantation in children. A library of TCRbeta sequences, prepared with unique molecular identifiers, was generated. Each CDR3 protein gets one entry after TCRdb re-called the PCR reads with MiXCR. The profile covers approximately 150,000 distinct CDR3 sequences, with 8.8% appearing a single time and roughly 18% taken by the ten largest. The source was PBMCs, mostly from graft donor cells, collected 180 days after TCRalphabeta/CD19-depleted stem cell transplant. These receptors were obtained from a female patient aged 2-9 years who had a stem cell transplant for congenital amegakaryocytic thrombocytopenia, so the T cells may come from the graft donor.

Comment on this clonotype: A single base separates this from a much larger clone, so it may be a read error. In this CDR3 the conserved last residue, phenylalanine or tryptophan, is missing, so a read error is likely. The gene calls are TRBV20-1 and TRBJ2-7, with 9 bases identical to TRBD2. The CDR3 spans 14 residues. Germline CDR1 DFQATT, CDR2 SNEGSKA (reference sequence). Trimming removed 1 base from V and 5 bases from J; junction bases left unmatched: 6. Here the CDR3 reads CSARVPSGADEQYL. CDR3 nucleotides: TGCAGTGCTAGAGTCCCTAGCGGGGCTGACGAGCAGTACTTG.

To note about this clonotype: A much bigger clone sits one base away, suggesting this may be a read error. The chain couples TRBV12-3 or TRBV12-4 to TRBJ1-2; TRBD1 aligns across 7 bases. The V gene end was trimmed by 2 bases and the J gene end by 12 bases; junction bases not matched to a gene: 9. This CDR3 comprises 13 residues. The CDR3 sequence: CASSLKGAHGHTF. The CDR3 DNA sequence: TGTGCCAGCAGTTTAAAGGGGGCGCACGGCCACACCTTC.

This clonotype was recorded at least ten times. The rearrangement links TRBV7-8 to TRBJ2-6; 9 nucleotides match TRBD1. CDR3 length: 18 residues. V lost 7 bases, J lost 0 bases, and 10 bases stayed unmatched. Germline V gives CDR1 SGHVS, CDR2 FQNEAQ. The CDR3 region is CASTRDREIGSGANVLTF. In DNA, the CDR3 is TGTGCCAGCACCCGGGACAGGGAGATAGGCTCTGGGGCCAACGTCCTGACTTTC.

The chain joins TRBV30 to TRBJ2-3, with D maybe TRBD1 (6 bases). Germline CDR1 is GTSNPN and CDR2 is SVGIG (reference sequence). The V end lost 5 bases, the J end lost 1 base, and 10 bases lay between the germline ends. CDR3 length equals 13 residues. The CDR3 nucleotides are TGTGCCTGGGGCGAGGGGGGCACAGATACGCAGTATTTT. This gives the protein CAWGEGGTDTQYF.

Ten or more counts support this clonotype. The chain carries TRBV5-1 and TRBJ2-4; D is tentatively TRBD1 or TRBD2 (5 bases each). Trimming took off 0 bases at V and 0 bases at J, with 13 bases between the two ends. Germline CDR1 is SGHRS and CDR2 is YFSETQ. This CDR3 spans 17 amino acids. The chain's CDR3 is CASSLVGENLAKNIQYF. As DNA, the CDR3 is TGCGCCAGCAGCTTGGTGGGGGAAAATCTAGCCAAAAACATTCAGTACTTC. The entire variable domain, with the rest obtained from reference TRBV5-1 and TRBJ2-4, is as follows: KAGVTQTPRYLIKTRGQQVTLSCSPISGHRSVSWYQQTPGQGLQFLFEYFSETQRNKGNFPGRFSGRQFSNSRSEMNVSTLELGDSALYLCASSLVGENLAKNIQYFGAGTRLSVL.

This clonotype was seen a handful of times. The V gene is TRBV27, the J gene TRBJ1-2, with D uncertain. The CDR3 sequence is 14 residues long. Trimming took off 5 bases at V and 5 bases at J, with 15 bases between the two ends. Germline V gene sequence: CDR1 MNHEY, CDR2 SMNVEV (reference sequence). The CDR3 is CASSKIGGSYGYTF. In DNA, the CDR3 is TGTGCCAGCAGTAAAATCGGAGGCAGTTATGGCTACACCTTC.

This clonotype was seen more than once but under ten times. The rearrangement links TRBV20-1 to TRBJ2-1; no clear D gene. The CDR3 runs to 14 residues. Germline V lookup: CDR1 DFQATT, CDR2 SNEGSKA (reference sequence). V dropped 2 bases and J dropped 4 bases, with 12 bases sitting between them. CDR3 nucleotides: TGCAGTGCTAGAATAGGGTCCCGATACAATGAGCAGTTCTTC. Protein product: CSARIGSRYNEQFF.

This clonotype came up many times. This chain uses TRBV20-1 with TRBJ2-2; possible D gene TRBD2, 6 bases. This CDR3 comprises 14 residues. Germline V CDR1 and CDR2: DFQATT, SNEGSKA (reference sequence). Trimming removed 4 bases at V and 4 bases at J, with 13 bases between. Written as DNA, the CDR3 is TGCAGTGCTACCTGGAGGGCCGCCACCGGGGAGCTGTTTTTT. Protein product: CSATWRAATGELFF.

This clonotype showed up just a few times. The CDR3 sequence is CASSLGLANYNEQFF. The CDR3 DNA reads TGTGCCAGCAGCTTGGGACTAGCAAACTACAATGAGCAGTTCTTC. J is TRBJ2-1 and V is TRBV7-2, with 9 bases aligning to TRBD2. Germline CDR1 reads SGHTA; CDR2 reads FQGNSA. V lost 3 bases, J lost 3 bases, and 3 bases stayed unmatched. The CDR3 covers 15 residues.